This record covers a single T cell receptor beta chain. These data come from a study of blood T cell repertoires in COVID-19. About the study: Sites across the United States, Italy and Spain contributed samples from acute and convalescent COVID-19. From T cells, B-cell-depleted T cells, or PBMCs came the material, which was cDNA or gDNA.

The authors' processing: Researchers report that nucleated cell counts were estimated from reference gene primer amplification. Here immunoSEQ multiplex PCR was the method, and the copy in TCRdb shows in-frame clones only, minus some. V and J calls and clone size are copied from that table; D and trimming were computed from the DNA. Counted here are 90,000 to 100,000 clones, around 89% occurring once; the ten biggest clones make up less than 3.5%. Trimming cost V 11 bases and J 6 bases; bases outside gene matches: 6. Germline assignment: CDR1 SGHTA and CDR2 FQGNSA. This CDR3 contains 12 residues. The J gene is TRBJ2-3, the V gene TRBV7-2, with TRBD2 matching 9 bases. Sequencing was performed on peripheral blood. This TCR came from a man aged 45-65 years with COVID-19, enrolled during active disease. CDR3 nucleotides: TGTGCCGGCGGGGGGGCATTTGATACGCAGTATTTT. It encodes CAGGGAFDTQYF.